This T cell receptor (beta chain) was documented in a study of human T cells and chemical hapten exposure. Study-wide results and limits: Donor immune responses may differ from healthy people's, since all donors had alopecia.

CDR1 is SQVTM and CDR2 is ANQGSEA in the germline V gene. This CDR3 is built from 13 residues. The trim removed 4 bases at V and 3 bases at J, leaving 0 bases unmatched. Noted time point: pre-sensitization, week 0. Treatment meaning: therapeutic diphenylcyclopropenone sensitization with weekly scalp DPC. There are a few counts of this clonotype. The antigen is not known. Library preparation tagged each individual cDNA molecule with a unique molecular identifier. One entry per CDR3 protein results from TCRdb running MiXCR on the RACE reads. Of about 40,000 distinct CDR3 sequences detected, over 9.5% appear once; the ten largest clones hold 5% to 6.5%.

The chain recombines TRBV29-1 with TRBJ2-1, with 10 bases fitting TRBD2. This TCR derives from a young man with alopecia areata. Some clones in this sample may be carry-over from other donors' samples. The sample in question was whole blood, obtained in connection with sensitization to the hapten diphenylcyclopropenone (DPC). The CDR3 sequence is CSVASGGYNEQFF. The CDR3 region has the DNA TGCAGCGTTGCTAGCGGGGGCTACAATGAGCAGTTCTTC.